This paragraph reports one T cell receptor (beta chain). The CDR3 loop spans 13 amino acids. Germline lookup yields CDR1 SQVTM and CDR2 ANQGSEA. Trimming removed 6 bases at V and 8 bases at J, with 19 bases between. This sample was included in a study of blood T cell repertoires in COVID-19. Study summary: Spain, Italy and the United States supplied samples that represented acute and convalescent COVID-19. PBMCs, B-cell-depleted T cells, or T cells provided the cDNA or gDNA that made up the material.

The authors' processing: Reference gene primer amplification gave estimated nucleated cell counts. Libraries were prepared by immunoSEQ multiplex PCR; TCRdb keeps only in-frame clonotypes and omits some of them. V and J calls plus clone size are reproduced from that table; the DNA served to infer D and trimming. This table holds about 100,000 clones, about 90% found once. This receptor was obtained from a man younger than 45 in a cohort sampled during active COVID-19. The specimen was peripheral blood. The chain has TRBV29-1 and TRBJ1-2; D is possibly TRBD1 (6 bases). CDR3 nucleotide sequence: TGCAGCGTCGGTAATACAGGGTCGGAGGGCTACACCTTC. It is translated as CSVGNTGSEGYTF. Supplemented by reference TRBV29-1 and TRBJ1-2, the full variable domain reads SAVISQKPSRDICQRGTSLTIQCQVDSQVTMMFWYRQQPGQSLTLIATANQGSEATYESGFVIDKFPISRPNLTFSTLTVSNMSPEDSSIYLCSVGNTGSEGYTFGSGTRLTVV.